The present T cell receptor (beta chain) was sequenced within a study of OX40 agonist ivuxolimab in advanced cancers. Germline lookup yields CDR1 MNHNS and CDR2 SASEGT. The V segment lost 3 bases and the J segment 8 bases; nucleotides outside the gene matches: 12. The CDR3 is 18 residues long. Measured with immunoSEQ multiplex PCR; TCRdb has only the in-frame clones, and not every one. The sample lists about 73,000 clones, 70% to 90% occurring once. The sample in question was CD4+ or CD8+ T cells sorted from blood, obtained in a trial of the OX40 agonist ivuxolimab. The chain is built from TRBV6-1 and TRBJ2-1, with 14 bases lining up with TRBD2. This receptor was taken from an adult with an advanced solid tumor such as melanoma, head and neck, liver or kidney cancer. The DNA of the CDR3 is TGTGCCAGCAGTGACCCCCGGGAGACTAGCGGGAGGGGTGATGAGCAGTTCTTC. Protein sequence: CASSDPRETSGRGDEQFF.